This T cell receptor (beta chain) was identified during a study of shared clonotypes between healthy human individuals. Clones were read by immunoSEQ multiplex PCR, and TCRdb kept only the in-frame ones, dropping some. The profile covers just over 2,000,000 clones, with roughly 94% appearing a single time and 0.13% taken by the ten largest. The CDR3 runs to 14 residues. Germline V gene lookup returns CDR1 SGHRS and CDR2 YFSETQ. V lost 3 bases, J lost 7 bases, and 14 bases lay in between. This rearrangement joins TRBV5-1 to TRBJ1-5; a weak D match, TRBD1 (5 bases). Input material: naive CD4+ T cells sorted from blood. Stated subset: CD45RA+ positively selected. The TCR was taken from a man in his late teens or twenties in good health. The CDR3: CASSSAPQGQPQHF. In DNA form, the CDR3 reads TGCGCCAGCAGCTCGGCCCCTCAGGGACAGCCCCAGCATTTT.